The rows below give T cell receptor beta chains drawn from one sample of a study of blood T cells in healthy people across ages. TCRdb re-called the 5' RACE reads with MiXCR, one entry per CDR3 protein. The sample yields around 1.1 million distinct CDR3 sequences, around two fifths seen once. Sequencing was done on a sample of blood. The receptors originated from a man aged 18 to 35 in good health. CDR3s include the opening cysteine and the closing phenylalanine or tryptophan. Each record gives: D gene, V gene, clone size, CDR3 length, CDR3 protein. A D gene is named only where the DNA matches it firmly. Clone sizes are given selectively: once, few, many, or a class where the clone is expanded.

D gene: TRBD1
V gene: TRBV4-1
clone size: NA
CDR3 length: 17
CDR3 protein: CASSQVGSGTGDQPQHF

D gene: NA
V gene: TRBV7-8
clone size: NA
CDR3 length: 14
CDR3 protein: CASSLDGTSNEQYF

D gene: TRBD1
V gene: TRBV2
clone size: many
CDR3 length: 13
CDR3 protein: CASGGQGNYGYTF

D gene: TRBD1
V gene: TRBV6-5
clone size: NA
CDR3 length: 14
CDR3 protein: CVSTLGQGNTEAFF

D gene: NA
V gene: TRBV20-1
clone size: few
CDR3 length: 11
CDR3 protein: CSASEGFQQYF

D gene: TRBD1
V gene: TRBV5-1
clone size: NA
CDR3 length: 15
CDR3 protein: CASSPDRVSGEKLFF

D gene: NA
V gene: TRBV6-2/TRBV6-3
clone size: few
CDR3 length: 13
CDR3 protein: CASSYFTSREQFF

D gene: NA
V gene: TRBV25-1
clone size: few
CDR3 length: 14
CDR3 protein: CASSDLGQNYGYTF

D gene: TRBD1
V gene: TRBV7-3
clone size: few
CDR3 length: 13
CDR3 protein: CASSLGTDGTQYF

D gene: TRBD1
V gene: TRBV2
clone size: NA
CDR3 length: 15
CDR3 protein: CASSGGTVLGTEAFF

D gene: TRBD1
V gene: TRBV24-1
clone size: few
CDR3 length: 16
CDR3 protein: CATSDPQTGGIETQYF